This TCR beta chain was documented in a study of blood T cell repertoires in COVID-19. About the research overall: The origin of the acute and convalescent COVID-19 samples was the United States, Italy and Spain. Nucleic acid was either cDNA or gDNA, and it came from T cells, B-cell-depleted T cells, or PBMCs.

Germline assignment: CDR1 SEHNR and CDR2 FQNEAQ (reference sequence). The ends were cut back, 5 bases at V and 5 bases at J, with 21 bases in the middle. This CDR3 has 16 amino acids. Study members were between about 18 and 100 years old and lived in 20 to 25 US regions. Per the study methods: Amplification of reference gene primers was used by the study to estimate nucleated cell counts. Repertoires were generated with immunoSEQ multiplex PCR, while TCRdb's copy carries only in-frame clones and drops some. Clonal size and the V and J genes are those of that table, whereas D and trimming came from the DNA. This sample yields 180,000 or so clones, of which roughly four fifths are seen a single time; around 7% belongs to the top ten.

The clonotype comes from a man aged 35 to 55 who had recovered from COVID-19. The chain uses TRBV7-9 and TRBJ1-2; no reliable D call. The sample comprised PBMCs or T cells enriched from blood (not recorded which). In DNA form, the CDR3 reads TGTGCCAGCAGCCCGGTTCCAGGCCGCTTGTTTTATGGCTACACCTTC. Its translation: CASSPVPGRLFYGYTF. Based on the CDR3 plus reference TRBV7-9 and TRBJ1-2, the full variable domain is DTGVSQNPRHKITKRGQNVTFRCDPISEHNRLYWYRQTLGQGPEFLTYFQNEAQLEKSRLLSDRFSAERPKGSFSTLEIQRTEQGDSAMYLCASSPVPGRLFYGYTFGSGTRLTVV.